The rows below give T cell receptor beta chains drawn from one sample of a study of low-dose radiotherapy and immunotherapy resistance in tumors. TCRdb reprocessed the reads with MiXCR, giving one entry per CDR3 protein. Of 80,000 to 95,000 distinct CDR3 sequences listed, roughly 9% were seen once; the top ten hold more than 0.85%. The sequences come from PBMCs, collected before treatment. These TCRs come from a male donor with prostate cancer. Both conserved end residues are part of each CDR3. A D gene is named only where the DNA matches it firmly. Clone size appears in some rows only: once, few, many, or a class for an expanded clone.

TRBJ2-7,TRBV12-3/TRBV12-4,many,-,TGTGCCAGCAGTACCCACCGAGAGCAGTACTTC,CASSTHREQYF
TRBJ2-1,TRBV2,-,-,TGTGCCAGCAGTGAAGGGCGACAGAAGTACAATGAGCAGTTCTTC,CASSEGRQKYNEQFF
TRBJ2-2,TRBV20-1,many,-,TGCAGTGCGGGGGACTCGGCCGGGGAGCTGTTTTTT,CSAGDSAGELFF
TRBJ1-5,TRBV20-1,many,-,TGCAGTGCTCCGAGGGGGGGATACGGTCAGCCCCAGCATTTT,CSAPRGGYGQPQHF
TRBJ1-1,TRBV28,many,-,TGTGCCAGCAGCTACAGACAGAGGAACACTGAAGCTTTCTTT,CASSYRQRNTEAFF
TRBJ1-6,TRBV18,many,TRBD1,TGTGCCAGCTCATCACGGGACAGGGGTTCAATCTATAATTCACCCCTCCACTTT,CASSSRDRGSIYNSPLHF
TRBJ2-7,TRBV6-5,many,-,TGTGCCAGCAGTTCAATAGGGGAGCAGTACTTC,CASSSIGEQYF
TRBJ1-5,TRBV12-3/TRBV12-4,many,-,TGTGCCAGCGGAGGTGACTATCAGCCCCAGCATTTT,CASGGDYQPQHF
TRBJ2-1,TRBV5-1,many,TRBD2,TGCGCCAGCAGCCCCGGGACTAGGACGAACAATGAGCAGTTCTTC,CASSPGTRTNNEQFF
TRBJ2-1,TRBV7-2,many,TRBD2,TGTGCCAGCAGCTTAGGTGGACTAGCACAACGCAATGAGCAGTTCTTC,CASSLGGLAQRNEQFF